This section outlines one T cell receptor (beta chain) sequence together with its context. This sample is part of a study of prognosis after radiotherapy for stage I lung cancer. Looking at the study overall: In fourteen patients the disease was a newly diagnosed primary stage I lung tumor, whereas about 5 had oligometastatic NSCLC following surgical resection of the primary tumor. Patients received 3 to 5 SBRT fractions with a biologically effective dose of at least 100 Gy. While roughly 7 patients had squamous cell carcinoma tumors, the tumors of roughly 13 were adenocarcinoma.

Germline values: CDR1 DFQATT, CDR2 SNEGSKA (reference sequence). This CDR3 spans 13 amino acids. Trimming stripped 2 bases from V and 13 bases from J, with 18 bases between. Genomic DNA was subjected to two-round multiplex PCR for amplification of TCR beta CDR3. Individual primers that were specific to each TRBV and TRBJ gene served in first-round PCR. From the multiplex PCR reads, TCRdb called clonotypes with MiXCR, one entry per CDR3 protein. The sample carries approximately 20,000 distinct CDR3 sequences, roughly 30% recorded once. The receptor was derived from a donor aged 50 or older with non-small cell lung cancer. The gene calls are TRBV20-1 and TRBJ2-1; D gene unclear. This sample comprised PBMCs, obtained before or after stereotactic body radiation therapy (not recorded which). CDR3 nucleotides: TGCAGTGCTAGAACTGGTGGAGCTGTTGATCAGTTCTTC. Translation: CSARTGGAVDQFF.